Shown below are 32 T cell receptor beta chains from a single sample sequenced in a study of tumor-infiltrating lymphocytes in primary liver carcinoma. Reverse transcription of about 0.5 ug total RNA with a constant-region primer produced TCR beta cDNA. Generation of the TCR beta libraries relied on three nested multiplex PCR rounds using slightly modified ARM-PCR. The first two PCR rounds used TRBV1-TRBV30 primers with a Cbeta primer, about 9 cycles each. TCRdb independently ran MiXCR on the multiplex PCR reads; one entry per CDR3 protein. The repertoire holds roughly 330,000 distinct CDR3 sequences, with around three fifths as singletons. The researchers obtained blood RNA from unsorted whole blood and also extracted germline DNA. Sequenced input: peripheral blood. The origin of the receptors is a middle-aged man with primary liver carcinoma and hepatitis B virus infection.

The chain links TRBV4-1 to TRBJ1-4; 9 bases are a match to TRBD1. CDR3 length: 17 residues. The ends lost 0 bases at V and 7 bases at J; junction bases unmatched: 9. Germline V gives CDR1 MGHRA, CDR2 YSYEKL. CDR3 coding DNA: TGCGCCAGCAGCCAAGATCTACAGGGGGCCTTCCGTGAAAAACTGTTTTTT. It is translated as CASSQDLQGAFREKLFF.

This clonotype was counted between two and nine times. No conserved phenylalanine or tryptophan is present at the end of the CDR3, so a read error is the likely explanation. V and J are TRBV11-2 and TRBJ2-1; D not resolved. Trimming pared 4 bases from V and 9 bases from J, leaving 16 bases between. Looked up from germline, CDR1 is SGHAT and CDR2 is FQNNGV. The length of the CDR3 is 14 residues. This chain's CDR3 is CASSSRLVAPEQFS. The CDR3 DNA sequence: TGTGCCAGCAGCTCCCGATTAGTGGCGCCTGAGCAGTTCTCC.

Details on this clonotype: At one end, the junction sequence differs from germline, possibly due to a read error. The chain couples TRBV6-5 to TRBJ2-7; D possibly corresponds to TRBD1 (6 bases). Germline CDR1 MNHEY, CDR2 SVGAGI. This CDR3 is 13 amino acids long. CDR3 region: CASSYSQGREEYF. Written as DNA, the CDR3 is TGTGCCAGCAGTTATTCCCAGGGGCGCGAGGAGTACTTC.

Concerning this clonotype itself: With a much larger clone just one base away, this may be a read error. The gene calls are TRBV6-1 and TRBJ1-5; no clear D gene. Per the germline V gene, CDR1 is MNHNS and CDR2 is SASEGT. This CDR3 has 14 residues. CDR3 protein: CASSVRLDDQSQHF. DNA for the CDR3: TGTGCCAGCAGTGTCCGGCTGGACGATCAGTCCCAGCATTTT.

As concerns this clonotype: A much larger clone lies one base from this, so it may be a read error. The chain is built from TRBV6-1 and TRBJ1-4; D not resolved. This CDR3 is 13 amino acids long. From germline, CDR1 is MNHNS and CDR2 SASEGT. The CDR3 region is CASGESATRWKFF. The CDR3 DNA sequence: TGTGCCAGCGGTGAGTCGGCCACACGATGGAAATTTTTT.

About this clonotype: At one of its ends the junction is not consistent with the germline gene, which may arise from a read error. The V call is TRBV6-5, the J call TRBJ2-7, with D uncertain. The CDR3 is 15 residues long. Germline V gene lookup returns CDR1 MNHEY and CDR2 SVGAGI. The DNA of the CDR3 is TGTTCCAGCAGTTACTCCGGCAGAAACTCCTATGAGCAGTACTTC. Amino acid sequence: CSSSYSGRNSYEQYF.

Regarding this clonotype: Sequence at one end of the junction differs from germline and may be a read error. As DNA, the CDR3 is TGCAGGGTTGAGAGGTGGTTAGATGGGTCCTACGAGCAGTACTTC. Amino acids: CRVERWLDGSYEQYF. The chain combines TRBV29-1 with TRBJ2-7; D gene ambiguous. This CDR3 contains 15 residues. Per germline, CDR1 SQVTM and CDR2 ANQGSEA.

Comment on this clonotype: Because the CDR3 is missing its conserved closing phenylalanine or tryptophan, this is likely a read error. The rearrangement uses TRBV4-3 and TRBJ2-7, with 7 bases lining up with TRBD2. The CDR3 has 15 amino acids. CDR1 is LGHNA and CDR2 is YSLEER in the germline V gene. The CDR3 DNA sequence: TGCGCAAGCAGGGAAACGACTAGCTCGTCCTACGAGCAGTACTGC. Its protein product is CASRETTSSSYEQYC.

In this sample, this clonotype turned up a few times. The CDR3 is CASSPRVHGNEQFF. The CDR3, as DNA: TGTGCCAGCAGCCCGCGGGTTCACGGCAATGAGCAGTTCTTC. V and J are TRBV7-9 and TRBJ2-1, with D tentatively TRBD2 (5 bases). The CDR3 runs 14 residues. V was cut by 5 bases and J by 6 bases, with 14 bases left in between. CDR1 SEHNR and CDR2 FQNEAQ come from the germline V gene (reference sequence).

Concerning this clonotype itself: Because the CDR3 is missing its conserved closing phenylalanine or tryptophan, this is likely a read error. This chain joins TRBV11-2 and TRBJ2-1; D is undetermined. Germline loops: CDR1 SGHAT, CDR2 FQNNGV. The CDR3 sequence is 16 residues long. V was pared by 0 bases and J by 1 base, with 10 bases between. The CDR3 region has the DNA TGTGCCAGCAGCTTAGATTCCCTAAGATCCTACAATGAGCAGTTCCTC. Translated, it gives CASSLDSLRSYNEQFL.

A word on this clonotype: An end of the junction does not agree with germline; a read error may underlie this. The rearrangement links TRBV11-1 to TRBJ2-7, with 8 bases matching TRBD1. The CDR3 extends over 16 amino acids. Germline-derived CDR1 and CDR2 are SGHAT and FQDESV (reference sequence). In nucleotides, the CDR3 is TGTGCCAGCAGCCAAATCGCGACAGGGGCCTTGAACGATCAGTACTTC. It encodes CASSQIATGALNDQYF.

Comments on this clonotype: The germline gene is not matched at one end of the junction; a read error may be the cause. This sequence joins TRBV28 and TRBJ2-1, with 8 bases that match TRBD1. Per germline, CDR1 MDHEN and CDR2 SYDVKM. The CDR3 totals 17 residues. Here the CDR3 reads CAGSRRTGTGRYNEQFF. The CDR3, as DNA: TGTGCCGGCAGTCGGAGGACCGGGACAGGCCGCTACAATGAGCAGTTCTTC.

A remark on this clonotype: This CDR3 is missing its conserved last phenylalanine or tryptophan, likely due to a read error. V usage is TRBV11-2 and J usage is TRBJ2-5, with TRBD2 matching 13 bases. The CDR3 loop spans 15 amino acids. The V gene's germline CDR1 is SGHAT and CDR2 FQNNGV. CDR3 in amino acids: CAISLQLAGGETQYS. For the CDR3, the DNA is TGTGCCATCAGCTTACAACTAGCGGGAGGGGAGACCCAGTACTCC.

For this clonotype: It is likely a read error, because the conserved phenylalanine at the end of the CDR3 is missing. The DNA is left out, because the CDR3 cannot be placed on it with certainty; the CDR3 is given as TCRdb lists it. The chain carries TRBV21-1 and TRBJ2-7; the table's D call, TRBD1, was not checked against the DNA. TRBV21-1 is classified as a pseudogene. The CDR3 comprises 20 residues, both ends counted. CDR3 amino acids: CASSKEGIPGHRASSYEQYL.

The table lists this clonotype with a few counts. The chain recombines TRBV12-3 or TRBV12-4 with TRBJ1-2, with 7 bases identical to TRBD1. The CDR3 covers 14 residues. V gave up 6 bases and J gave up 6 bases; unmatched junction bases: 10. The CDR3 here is CASSRGQTLNGYTF. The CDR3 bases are TGTGCCAGCAGCCGGGGACAGACTCTTAATGGCTACACCTTC.

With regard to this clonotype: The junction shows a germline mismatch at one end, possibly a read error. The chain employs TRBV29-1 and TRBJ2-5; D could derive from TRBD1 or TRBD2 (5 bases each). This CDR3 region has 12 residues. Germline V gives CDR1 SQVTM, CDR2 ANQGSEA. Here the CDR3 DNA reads TGCAGTGTTGACAGCGCGGGCGAGACCCAGTACTTC. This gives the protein CSVDSAGETQYF. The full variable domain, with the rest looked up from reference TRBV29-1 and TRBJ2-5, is SAVISQKPSRDICQRGTSLTIQCQVDSQVTMMFWYRQQPGQSLTLIATANQGSEATYESGFVIDKFPISRPNLTFSTLTVSNMSPEDSSIYLCSVDSAGETQYFGPGTRLLVL.

In nucleotides, the CDR3 is TGTGCCAGCAGGCATGGGACAGGGAGGTTGCAGCCCCAGCATTTT. Residues: CASRHGTGRLQPQHF. This chain links TRBV28 with TRBJ1-5; 9 nucleotides agree with TRBD1. This CDR3 is 15 amino acids long. The trim removed 6 bases at V and 7 bases at J, leaving 10 bases unmatched. Germline CDR1 and CDR2: MDHEN and SYDVKM.

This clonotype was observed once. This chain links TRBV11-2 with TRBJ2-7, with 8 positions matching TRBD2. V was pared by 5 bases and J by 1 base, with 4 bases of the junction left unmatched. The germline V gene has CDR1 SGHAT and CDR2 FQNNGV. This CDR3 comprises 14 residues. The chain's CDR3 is CASSIRGGSYEQYF. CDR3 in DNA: TGTGCCAGCAGCATACGGGGGGGGTCCTACGAGCAGTACTTC.

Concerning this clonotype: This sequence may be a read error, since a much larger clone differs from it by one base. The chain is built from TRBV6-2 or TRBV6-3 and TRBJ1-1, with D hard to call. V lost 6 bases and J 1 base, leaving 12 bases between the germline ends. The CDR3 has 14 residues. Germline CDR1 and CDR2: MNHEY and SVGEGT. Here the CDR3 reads CASRKGSANTEAFF. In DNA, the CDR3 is TGTGCCAGCAGGAAAGGGTCGGCGAACACTGAAGCTTTCTTT.

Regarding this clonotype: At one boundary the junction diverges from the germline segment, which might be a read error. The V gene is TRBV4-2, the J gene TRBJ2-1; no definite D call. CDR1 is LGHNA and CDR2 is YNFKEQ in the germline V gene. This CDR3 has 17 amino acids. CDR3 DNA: TGTACCAGCAGCCGAGAAATAGGGTCCGTACTACTCAATGAGCAGTCCTTC. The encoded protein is CTSSREIGSVLLNEQSF.

Here the CDR3 DNA reads TGTGCCAGCAGTTACCTACGAGGGCAGTATTTT. This sequence encodes CASSYLRGQYF. The J gene is TRBJ2-3, the V gene TRBV28; D remains ambiguous. The CDR3 loop spans 11 amino acids. Trimming removed 4 bases from V and 11 bases from J, with 10 bases in between. CDR1 is MDHEN and CDR2 is SYDVKM in the germline V gene.

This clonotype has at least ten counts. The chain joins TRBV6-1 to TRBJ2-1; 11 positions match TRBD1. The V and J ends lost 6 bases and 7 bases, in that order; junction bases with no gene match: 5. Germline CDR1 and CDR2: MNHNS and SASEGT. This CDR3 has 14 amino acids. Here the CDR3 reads CASRRTGGGNEQFF. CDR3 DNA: TGTGCCAGCAGACGGACAGGGGGCGGGAATGAGCAGTTCTTC.

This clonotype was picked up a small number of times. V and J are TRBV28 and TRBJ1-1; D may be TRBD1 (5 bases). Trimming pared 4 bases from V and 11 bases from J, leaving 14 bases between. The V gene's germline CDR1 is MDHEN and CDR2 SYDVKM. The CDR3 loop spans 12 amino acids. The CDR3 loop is CASSSPEGSAFF. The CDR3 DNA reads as TGTGCCAGCAGTTCCCCCGAGGGGAGTGCTTTCTTT.

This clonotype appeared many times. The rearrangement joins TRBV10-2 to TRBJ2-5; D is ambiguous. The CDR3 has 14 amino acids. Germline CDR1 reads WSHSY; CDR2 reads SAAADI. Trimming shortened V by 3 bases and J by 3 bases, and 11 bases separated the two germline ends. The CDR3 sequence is CASSESQLKETQYF. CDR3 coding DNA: TGCGCCAGCAGTGAATCACAGCTTAAAGAGACCCAGTACTTC.

The chain's CDR3 is CASSLGGRGRTDTQYF. CDR3 coding DNA: TGTGCCAGCAGCTTAGGTGGTAGGGGGCGGACAGATACGCAGTATTTT. The gene calls are TRBV7-6 and TRBJ2-3; 7 bases map to TRBD1. Germline CDR1 SGHVS, CDR2 FNYEAQ. Trimming at V came to 1 base and at J to 3 bases, leaving 7 bases not matched to a gene. CDR3 length: 16 amino acids.

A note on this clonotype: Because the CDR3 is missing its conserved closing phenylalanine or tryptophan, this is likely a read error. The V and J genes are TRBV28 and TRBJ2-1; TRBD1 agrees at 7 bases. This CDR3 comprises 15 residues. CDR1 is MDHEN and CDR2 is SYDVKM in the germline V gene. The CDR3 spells CASSPGTDLYDEQFL. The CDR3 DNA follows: TGTGCCAGCAGTCCCGGGACAGACCTCTACGATGAGCAGTTCTTA.

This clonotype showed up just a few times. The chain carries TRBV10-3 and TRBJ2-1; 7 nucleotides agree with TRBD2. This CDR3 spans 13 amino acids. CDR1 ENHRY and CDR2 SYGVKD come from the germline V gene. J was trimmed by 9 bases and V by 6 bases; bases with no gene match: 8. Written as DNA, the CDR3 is TGTGCCATCAGACCCGACGGCGGGGGTGAGCAGTTCTTC. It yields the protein CAIRPDGGGEQFF.

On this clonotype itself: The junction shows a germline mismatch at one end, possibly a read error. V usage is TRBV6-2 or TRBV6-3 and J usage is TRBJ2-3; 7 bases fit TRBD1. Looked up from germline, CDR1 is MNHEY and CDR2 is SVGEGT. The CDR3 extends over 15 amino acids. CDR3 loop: CAGSPTGESSHTQYF. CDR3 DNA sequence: TGTGCCGGCAGCCCTACAGGGGAGAGTTCACATACGCAGTATTTT.

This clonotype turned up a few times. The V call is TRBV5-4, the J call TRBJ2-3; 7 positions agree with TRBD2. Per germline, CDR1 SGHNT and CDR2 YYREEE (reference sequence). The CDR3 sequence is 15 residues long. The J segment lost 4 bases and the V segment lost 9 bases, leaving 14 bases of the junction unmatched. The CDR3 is CATARAGAFADTQYF. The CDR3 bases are TGTGCCACCGCACGGGCGGGAGCCTTCGCAGATACGCAGTATTTT.

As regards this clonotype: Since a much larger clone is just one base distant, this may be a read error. The CDR3 nucleotides read TGTGCCAGCAGTCGTTCGGGACTTCCTAGTGTCTACGATCAGTACTTC. Translating gives CASSRSGLPSVYDQYF. This chain connects TRBV6-2 or TRBV6-3 to TRBJ2-7; D is possibly TRBD2 (6 bases). The length of the CDR3 is 16 residues. Germline values: CDR1 MNHEY, CDR2 SVGEGT.

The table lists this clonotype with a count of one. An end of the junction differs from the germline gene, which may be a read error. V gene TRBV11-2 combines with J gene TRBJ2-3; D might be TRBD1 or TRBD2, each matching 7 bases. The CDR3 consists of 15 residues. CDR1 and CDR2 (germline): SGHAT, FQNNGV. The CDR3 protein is CASSLGGSGTDMQYF. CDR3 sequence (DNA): TGTGCCAGCAGCCTGGGCGGGAGTGGGACAGATATGCAGTATTTT.

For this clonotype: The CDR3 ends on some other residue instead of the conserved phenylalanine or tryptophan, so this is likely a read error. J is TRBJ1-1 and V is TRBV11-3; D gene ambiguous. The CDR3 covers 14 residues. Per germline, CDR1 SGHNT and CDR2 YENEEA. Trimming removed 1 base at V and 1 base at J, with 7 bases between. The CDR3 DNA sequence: TGTGCCAGCAGCTTAGTTTTTTCGAACACTGAAGCTTTCTAT. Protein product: CASSLVFSNTEAFY.